This T cell receptor (beta chain) was profiled in a study of T-cell reconstitution after alpha-beta-depleted transplantation in children. Study outcomes and limitations: Several hundred graft clones that had expanded were reportedly the source of alpha-beta T cells about two months after transplant. Fresh T-cell production supplied most of the T-cell counts and diversity seen one year after transplant.

Unique molecular identifiers were incorporated into the prepared TCRbeta library. TCRdb recomputed calls from the PCR reads with MiXCR, one row per CDR3 protein. The repertoire holds some 200,000 distinct CDR3 sequences, with 9.5% to 13% as singletons. V lost 4 bases, J lost 6 bases, and 9 bases stayed unmatched. Per the germline V gene, CDR1 is SGHRS and CDR2 is YFSETQ. The CDR3 consists of 15 residues. This clonotype was recorded at least ten times. Its antigen is not identified. The sample consisted of PBMCs, taken before TCRalphabeta/CD19-depleted stem cell transplant. V usage is TRBV5-1 and J usage is TRBJ2-3, with 9 bases fitting TRBD1. The receptor comes from a child less than two years old with acute myeloid leukemia, due to receive a stem cell transplant. The CDR3: CASSTGTGLADTQYF. In nucleotides, the CDR3 is TGCGCCAGCAGCACGGGGACAGGGTTGGCGGATACGCAGTATTTT. The full variable domain, with the rest looked up from reference TRBV5-1 and TRBJ2-3, is KAGVTQTPRYLIKTRGQQVTLSCSPISGHRSVSWYQQTPGQGLQFLFEYFSETQRNKGNFPGRFSGRQFSNSRSEMNVSTLELGDSALYLCASSTGTGLADTQYFGPGTRLTVL.